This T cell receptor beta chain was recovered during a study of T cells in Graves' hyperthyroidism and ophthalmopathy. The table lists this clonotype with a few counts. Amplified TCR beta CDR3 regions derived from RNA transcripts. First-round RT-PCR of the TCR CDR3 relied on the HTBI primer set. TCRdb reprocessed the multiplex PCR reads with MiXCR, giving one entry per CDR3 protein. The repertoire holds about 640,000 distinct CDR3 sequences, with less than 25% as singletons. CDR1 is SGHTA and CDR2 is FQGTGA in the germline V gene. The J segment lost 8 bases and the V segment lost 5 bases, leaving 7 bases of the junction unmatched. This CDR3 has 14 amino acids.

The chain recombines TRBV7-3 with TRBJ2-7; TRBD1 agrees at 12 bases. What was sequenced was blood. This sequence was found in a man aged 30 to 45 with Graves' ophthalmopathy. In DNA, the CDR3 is TGTGCCAGCAGCGACCGGGACAGGGGGCCTCAGCAGTACTTC. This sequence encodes CASSDRDRGPQQYF.